Listed here is a single T cell receptor beta chain. Its antigen is not known. These data belong to a study of T-cell reconstitution after alpha-beta-depleted transplantation in children. Study-level points and caveats: After transplant, high TCRbeta diversity at day 60 in some patients arose from surviving recipient T cells and thymic progenitors. Among T cells one year after transplant, newly produced cells accounted for most counts and diversity. Several hundred graft clones that had expanded were reportedly the source of alpha-beta T cells about two months after transplant.

V lost 1 base to trimming and J lost 6 bases, with 13 bases between them. CDR1 and CDR2 from the germline V gene are SGHRS and YFSETQ. This CDR3 is 15 amino acids long. Researchers prepared the TCRbeta library using unique molecular identifiers, the study reports. TCRdb redid the calling of the PCR reads with MiXCR, one entry per CDR3 protein. The sample records 700,000 to 850,000 distinct CDR3 sequences, approximately 15% being singletons. The chain combines TRBV5-1 with TRBJ2-2, with D unresolved. This receptor was obtained from a male patient younger than 18 who had a stem cell transplant for acute lymphoblastic leukemia, so the T cells may come from the graft donor. The sample in question was PBMCs, mostly from graft donor cells, obtained 360 days after TCRalphabeta/CD19-depleted stem cell transplant. CDR3 loop: CASSLTAATAGELFF. The CDR3 nucleotides read TGCGCCAGCAGCTTGACGGCAGCGACCGCCGGGGAGCTGTTTTTT. Looking up the rest from reference TRBV5-1 and TRBJ2-2 gives the full variable domain: KAGVTQTPRYLIKTRGQQVTLSCSPISGHRSVSWYQQTPGQGLQFLFEYFSETQRNKGNFPGRFSGRQFSNSRSEMNVSTLELGDSALYLCASSLTAATAGELFFGEGSRLTVL.